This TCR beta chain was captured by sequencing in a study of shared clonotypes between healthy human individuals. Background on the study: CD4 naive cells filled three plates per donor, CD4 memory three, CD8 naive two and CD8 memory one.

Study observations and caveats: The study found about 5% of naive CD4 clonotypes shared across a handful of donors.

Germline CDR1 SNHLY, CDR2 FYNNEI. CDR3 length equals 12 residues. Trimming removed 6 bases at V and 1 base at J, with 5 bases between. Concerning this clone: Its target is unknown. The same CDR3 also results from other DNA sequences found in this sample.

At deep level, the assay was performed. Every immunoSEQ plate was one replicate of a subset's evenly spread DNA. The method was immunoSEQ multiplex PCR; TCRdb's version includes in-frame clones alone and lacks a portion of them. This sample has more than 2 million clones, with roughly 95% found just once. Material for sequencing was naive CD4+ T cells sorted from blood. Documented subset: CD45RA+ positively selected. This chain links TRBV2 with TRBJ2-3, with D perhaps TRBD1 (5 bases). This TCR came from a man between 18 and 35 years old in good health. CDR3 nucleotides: TGTGCCAGCAGCAGGGGCACAGATACGCAGTATTTT. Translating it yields CASSRGTDTQYF.